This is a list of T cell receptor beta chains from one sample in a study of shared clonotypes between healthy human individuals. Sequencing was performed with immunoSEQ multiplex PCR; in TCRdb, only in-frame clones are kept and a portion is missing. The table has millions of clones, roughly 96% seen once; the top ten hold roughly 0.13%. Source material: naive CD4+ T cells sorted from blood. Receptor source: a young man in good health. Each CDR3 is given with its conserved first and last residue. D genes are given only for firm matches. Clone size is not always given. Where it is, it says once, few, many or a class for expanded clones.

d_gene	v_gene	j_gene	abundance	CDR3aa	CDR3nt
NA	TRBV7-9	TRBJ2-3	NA	CASSFSGTDTQYF	TGTGCCAGCAGCTTTTCCGGCACAGATACGCAGTATTTT
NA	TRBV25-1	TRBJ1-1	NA	CASRTTVNTEAFF	TGTGCCAGCAGAACGACAGTGAACACTGAAGCTTTCTTT
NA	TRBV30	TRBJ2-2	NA	CAWSVVPTGELFF	TGTGCCTGGAGTGTTGTTCCCACCGGGGAGCTGTTTTTT
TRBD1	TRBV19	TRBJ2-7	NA	CASRQQGSSYEQYF	TGTGCCAGTAGACAACAGGGGAGCTCCTACGAGCAGTACTTC
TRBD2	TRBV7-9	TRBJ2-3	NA	CASSSRIAGGGGDTQYF	TGTGCCAGCAGCTCGAGAATAGCGGGAGGAGGGGGAGATACGCAGTATTTT
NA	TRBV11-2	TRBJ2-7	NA	CASSFASDSYEQYF	TGTGCCAGCAGCTTTGCTAGCGACTCCTACGAGCAGTACTTC
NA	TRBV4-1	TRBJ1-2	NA	CASSQVIQGSGYTF	TGCGCCAGCAGCCAAGTCATCCAGGGCTCGGGCTACACCTTC
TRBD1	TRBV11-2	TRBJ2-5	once	CASSLGWQGAGETQYF	TGTGCCAGCAGCTTAGGATGGCAGGGGGCCGGTGAGACCCAGTACTTC
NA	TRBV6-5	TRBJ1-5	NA	CASSYSGGDGQPQHF	TGTGCCAGCAGTTACTCGGGAGGGGACGGTCAGCCCCAGCATTTT
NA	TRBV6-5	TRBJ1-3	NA	CASCGDHSGNTIYF	TGTGCCAGCTGTGGGGATCACTCTGGAAACACCATATATTTT
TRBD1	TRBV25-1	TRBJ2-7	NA	CASSELDLGTALRSEQYF	TGTGCCAGCAGTGAATTAGACTTAGGGACAGCCCTTCGTTCGGAGCAGTACTTC
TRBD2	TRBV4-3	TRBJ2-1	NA	CASSPWGPGTSGRAGNEQFF	TGCGCCAGCAGCCCTTGGGGTCCCGGGACTAGCGGGAGGGCCGGGAATGAGCAGTTCTTC
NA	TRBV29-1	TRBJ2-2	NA	CSVEVMGNTGELFF	TGCAGCGTTGAAGTCATGGGGAACACCGGGGAGCTGTTTTTT
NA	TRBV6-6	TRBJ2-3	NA	CASSLGGDTQYF	TGTGCCAGCAGCCTCGGGGGCGATACGCAGTATTTT
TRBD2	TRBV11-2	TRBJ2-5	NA	CASSRTSGGGETQYF	TGTGCCAGCAGCCGGACTAGCGGGGGGGGAGAGACCCAGTACTTC
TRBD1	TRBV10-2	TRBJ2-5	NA	CASSEWTGRETQYF	TGCGCCAGCAGTGAGTGGACAGGTAGAGAGACCCAGTACTTC
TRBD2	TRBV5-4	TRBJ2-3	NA	CASSQGLAGSADTQYF	TGTGCCAGCAGCCAGGGACTAGCGGGTAGTGCAGATACGCAGTATTTT
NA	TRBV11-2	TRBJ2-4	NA	CASSTDRWLAKNIQYF	TGTGCCAGCAGCACCGACCGCTGGCTAGCCAAAAACATTCAGTACTTC
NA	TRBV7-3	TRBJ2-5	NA	CASSLTPAERETQYF	TGTGCCAGCAGCTTAACTCCGGCAGAAAGAGAGACCCAGTACTTC
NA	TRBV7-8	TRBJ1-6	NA	CASSLGLGSPLHF	TGTGCCAGCAGCTTGGGGCTGGGATCACCCCTCCACTTT
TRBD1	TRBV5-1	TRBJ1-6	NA	CASSLGETGFAYNSPLHF	TGCGCCAGCAGCTTGGGCGAGACAGGGTTCGCCTATAATTCACCCCTCCACTTT
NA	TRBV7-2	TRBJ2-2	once	CASSLNLGTGELFF	TGTGCCAGCAGCTTAAACCTGGGAACCGGGGAGCTGTTTTTT
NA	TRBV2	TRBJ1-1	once	CASSELDTEAFF	TGTGCCAGCAGTGAGTTGGACACTGAAGCTTTCTTT
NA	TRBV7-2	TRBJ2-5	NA	CASRPGIRETQYF	TGTGCCAGCAGGCCAGGGATCCGAGAGACCCAGTACTTC
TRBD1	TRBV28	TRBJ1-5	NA	CASTPVTGINQPQHF	TGTGCCAGCACCCCCGTGACAGGGATCAATCAGCCCCAGCATTTT
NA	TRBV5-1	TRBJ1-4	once	CASSLEGAVEKLFF	TGCGCCAGCAGCTTGGAAGGGGCTGTTGAAAAACTGTTTTTT
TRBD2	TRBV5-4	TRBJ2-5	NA	CASSPGTSGRAGETQYF	TGTGCCAGCAGCCCCGGGACTAGCGGGAGGGCCGGGGAGACCCAGTACTTC
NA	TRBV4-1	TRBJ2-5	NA	CASSQPSGTRETQYF	TGCGCCAGCAGCCAGCCGTCCGGGACTCGAGAGACCCAGTACTTC
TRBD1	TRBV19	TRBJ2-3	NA	CASTTGGRDTQYF	TGTGCCAGTACCACAGGGGGTCGGGATACGCAGTATTTT
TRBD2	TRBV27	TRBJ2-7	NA	CASSPAIPGLAGGGTYEQYF	TGTGCCAGCAGTCCAGCTATCCCGGGACTAGCGGGGGGTGGCACCTACGAGCAGTACTTC
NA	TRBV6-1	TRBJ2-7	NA	CASREGAGDIYEQYF	TGTGCCAGCAGGGAGGGGGCAGGGGATATCTACGAGCAGTACTTC